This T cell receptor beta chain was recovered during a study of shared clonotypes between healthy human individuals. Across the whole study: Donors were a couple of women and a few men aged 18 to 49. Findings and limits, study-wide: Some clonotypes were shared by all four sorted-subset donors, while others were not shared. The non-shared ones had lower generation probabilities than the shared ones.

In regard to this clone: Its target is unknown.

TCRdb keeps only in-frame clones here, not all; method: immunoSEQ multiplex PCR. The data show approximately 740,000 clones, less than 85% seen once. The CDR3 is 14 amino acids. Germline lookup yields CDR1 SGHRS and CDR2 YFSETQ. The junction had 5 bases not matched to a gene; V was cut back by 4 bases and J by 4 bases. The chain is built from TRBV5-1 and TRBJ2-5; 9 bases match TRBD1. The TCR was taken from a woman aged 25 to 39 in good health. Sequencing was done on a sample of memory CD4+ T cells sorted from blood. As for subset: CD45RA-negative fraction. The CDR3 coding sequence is TGCGCCAGCAGCATAGTGACAGGGGGAGAGACCCAGTACTTC. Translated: CASSIVTGGETQYF.